Each of the 24 T cell receptor beta chains below was sequenced from the same sample in a study of spatial heterogeneity in lung cancer. Described time point: blood at routine non-recurrence follow-up after resection. MiXCR was run by TCRdb on the 5' RACE reads, yielding one entry per CDR3 protein. The sample contains about 32,000 distinct CDR3 sequences, less than 11% of which appear only once. Here the sequenced sample was PBMCs, taken at follow-up. These receptors were taken from a female donor with early-stage non-small cell lung cancer.

In this sample, this clonotype turned up many times. In nucleotides, the CDR3 is TGTGCCAGCAGCTTGGATCGGGGCAGACGGTTCGGAGAGCAGTACTTC. This sequence encodes CASSLDRGRRFGEQYF. This chain joins TRBV5-6 and TRBJ2-7, with D perhaps matching TRBD1 or TRBD2 (5 bases each). With 0 bases removed from V and 7 bases from J, the gap between germline ends came to 20 bases. CDR1 SGHDT and CDR2 YYEEEE come from the germline V gene. The CDR3 covers 16 residues.

The genes are TRBV5-8 and TRBJ1-4, with D possibly matching TRBD1 (6 bases). CDR3 length: 15 residues. V was shortened by 4 bases and J by 3 bases, with 13 bases between the two germline ends. Germline lookup yields CDR1 SGHTS and CDR2 YDEGEE. Here the CDR3 reads CASSQGGQPNEKLFF. Here the CDR3 DNA reads TGTGCCAGCAGCCAGGGAGGACAGCCTAATGAAAAACTGTTTTTT.

The chain recombines TRBV28 with TRBJ1-5; D unresolved. V gave up 4 bases and J gave up 5 bases, with 3 bases separating them. The CDR3 is 11 amino acids. From germline, CDR1 is MDHEN and CDR2 SYDVKM. This CDR3 is CASSSDQPQHF. DNA of the CDR3: TGTGCCAGCAGTTCCGATCAGCCCCAGCATTTT.

This clonotype came up many times. This chain connects TRBV5-1 to TRBJ2-3, with D hard to call. Trimming cost V 1 base and J 3 bases, with 6 bases left between them. Germline CDR1 SGHRS, CDR2 YFSETQ. This CDR3 has 13 amino acids. This chain's CDR3 is CASSLYGTDTQYF. The CDR3 region has the DNA TGCGCCAGCAGCTTGTATGGTACAGATACGCAGTATTTT.

This clonotype was seen repeatedly, ten times or more. The V and J genes are TRBV20-1 and TRBJ2-7, with TRBD2 matching over 7 bases. Trimming took 6 bases from V and 1 from J; bases not matched to a gene: 3. Germline lookup yields CDR1 DFQATT and CDR2 SNEGSKA (reference sequence). This CDR3 is built from 12 residues. The CDR3 spells CSARRGSYEQYF. CDR3 sequence (DNA): TGCAGTGCCAGGCGGGGGTCCTACGAGCAGTACTTC.

This clonotype came up many times. This rearrangement joins TRBV7-9 to TRBJ2-7; unclear D gene. Germline V CDR1 and CDR2: SEHNR, FQNEAQ (reference sequence). This CDR3 region has 12 residues. V was cut by 4 bases and J by 2 bases, with 6 bases left in between. CDR3 nucleotide sequence: TGTGCCAGCAGCTCGGAGACCTACGAGCAGTACTTC. Residues: CASSSETYEQYF.

This clonotype has more than one count but fewer than ten. The V and J genes are TRBV7-9 and TRBJ1-1; the match to TRBD1 covers 7 bases. Trimming cost V 5 bases and J 6 bases; bases outside gene matches: 12. The CDR3 covers 15 residues. CDR1 SEHNR and CDR2 FQNEAQ come from the germline V gene (reference sequence). The CDR3, as DNA: TGTGCCAGCAGCGCTAAAGGGGGCGTCGGTTCTGAAGCTTTCTTT. Its protein is CASSAKGGVGSEAFF. Based on the CDR3 plus reference TRBV7-9 and TRBJ1-1, the full variable domain is DTGVSQNPRHKITKRGQNVTFRCDPISEHNRLYWYRQTLGQGPEFLTYFQNEAQLEKSRLLSDRFSAERPKGSFSTLEIQRTEQGDSAMYLCASSAKGGVGSEAFFGQGTRLTVV.

In this sample, this clonotype turned up a few times. The V gene is TRBV18, the J gene TRBJ2-3; D is possibly TRBD1 (5 bases). CDR1 and CDR2 from the germline V gene are KGHSH and LQKENI. The CDR3 spans 14 residues. V was shortened by 3 bases and J by 5 bases, with 12 bases between the two germline ends. The CDR3 DNA reads TGTGCCAGCTCACCGGGGCAGCTCGAAGATACGCAGTATTTT. This gives the protein CASSPGQLEDTQYF.

The sample holds a few counts of this clonotype. The V and J genes are TRBV20-1 and TRBJ1-1; the D gene is possibly TRBD1 (6 bases). From germline, CDR1 is DFQATT and CDR2 SNEGSKA (reference sequence). The CDR3 consists of 14 residues. V dropped 1 base and J dropped 6 bases, with 15 bases sitting between them. The chain's CDR3 is CSARAFTGRPEAFF. Here the CDR3 DNA reads TGCAGTGCTAGAGCCTTTACAGGGCGTCCTGAAGCTTTCTTT.

This clonotype was observed at least ten times. This chain links TRBV12-5 with TRBJ2-7; D is unresolved. Trimming pared 4 bases from V and 11 bases from J, leaving 12 bases between. The CDR3 contains 11 residues. Germline loops: CDR1 LGHNT, CDR2 FRNRAP. CDR3 sequence reads: CASGSFWAEYF. In DNA form, the CDR3 reads TGTGCTAGTGGTTCCTTCTGGGCTGAGTACTTC. Full variable domain (missing parts from reference TRBV12-5 and TRBJ2-7): DARVTQTPRHKVTEMGQEVTMRCQPILGHNTVFWYRQTMMQGLELLAYFRNRAPLDDSGMPKDRFSAEMPDATLATLKIQPSEPRDSAVYFCASGSFWAEYFGPGTRLTVT.

This clonotype counts as large. The chain has TRBV27 and TRBJ1-2, with 7 bases lining up with TRBD1. CDR3 length equals 14 residues. J was trimmed by 2 bases and V by 8 bases; bases with no gene match: 8. Germline V gene data show CDR1 as MNHEY and CDR2 as SMNVEV (reference sequence). The CDR3: CASGYADRNYGYTF. The CDR3 region has the DNA TGTGCCAGCGGATATGCGGACAGGAACTATGGCTACACCTTC.

This sequence joins TRBV7-2 and TRBJ2-3; D gene ambiguous. The germline V gene has CDR1 SGHTA and CDR2 FQGNSA. The V end lost 3 bases, the J end lost 0 bases, and 4 bases lay between the germline ends. The CDR3 runs 13 residues. CDR3 amino acids: CASSFDSTDTQYF. The CDR3 DNA follows: TGTGCCAGCAGCTTCGACAGCACAGATACGCAGTATTTT.

The table lists this clonotype with many counts. This chain links TRBV7-7 with TRBJ2-7, with 9 positions matching TRBD2. V gave up 5 bases and J gave up 3 bases; unmatched junction bases: 8. Germline CDR1 reads SSHAT; CDR2 reads FNYEAQ (reference sequence). This CDR3 is built from 15 residues. CDR3 sequence reads: CASSPLLAGDYEQYF. The CDR3 DNA follows: TGTGCCAGCAGCCCCCTTTTAGCGGGGGACTACGAGCAGTACTTC.

The V gene is TRBV29-1, the J gene TRBJ1-2, with D unclear. V shed 0 bases and J shed 7 bases, with 9 bases lying between them. Germline CDR1 SQVTM, CDR2 ANQGSEA. The CDR3 totals 12 residues. In DNA, the CDR3 is TGCAGCGTTGAAGACGCACAGAGTGGCTACACCTTC. It codes for CSVEDAQSGYTF.

At least ten counts were recorded for this clonotype. This chain links TRBV20-1 with TRBJ2-3; tentatively, D is TRBD1 (6 bases). Trimming took off 0 bases at V and 0 bases at J, with 19 bases between the two ends. In germline, CDR1 is DFQATT, CDR2 SNEGSKA (reference sequence). This CDR3 spans 18 amino acids. The CDR3 sequence: CSARDLQGHTISTDTQYF. CDR3 nucleotide sequence: TGCAGTGCTAGAGATCTGCAGGGACACACGATTAGCACAGATACGCAGTATTTT.

This rearrangement joins TRBV5-1 to TRBJ2-7; 13 bases fit TRBD2. Germline CDR1 SGHRS, CDR2 YFSETQ. J gave up 0 bases and V 2 bases, and 2 bases lay outside the gene matches. This CDR3 is built from 16 residues. The CDR3 sequence is CASSFGLAGDSYEQYF. The DNA of the CDR3 is TGCGCCAGCAGCTTCGGACTAGCGGGGGACTCCTACGAGCAGTACTTC.

The chain couples TRBV6-5 to TRBJ2-5; 9 bases line up with TRBD2. V dropped 8 bases and J dropped 2; count of bases not matched to a gene: 9. CDR3 size: 15 residues. CDR1 and CDR2 (germline): MNHEY, SVGAGI. The CDR3 is CASRTGLAGQETQYF. CDR3 nucleotides: TGTGCCAGCCGGACGGGGCTAGCGGGGCAAGAGACCCAGTACTTC.

The V call is TRBV20-1, the J call TRBJ2-3, with TRBD1 identical over 8 bases. The CDR3 consists of 16 residues. J gave up 0 bases and V 3 bases, and 8 bases lay outside the gene matches. Germline V lookup: CDR1 DFQATT, CDR2 SNEGSKA (reference sequence). CDR3 sequence (DNA): TGCAGTGCTAGCTACAGGGGGTCCGTTAGCACAGATACGCAGTATTTT. Translation: CSASYRGSVSTDTQYF.

This clonotype was counted between two and nine times. The chain joins TRBV25-1 to TRBJ2-7, with TRBD1 matching over 11 bases. Germline CDR1 and CDR2: MGHDK and SYGVNS. The J segment lost 6 bases and the V segment lost 5 bases, leaving 12 bases of the junction unmatched. The CDR3 is 16 residues long. In DNA form, the CDR3 reads TGTGCCAGCAGTCCCGGGACAGGGGGTCTTCTTTCCGAGCAGTACTTC. Its translation is CASSPGTGGLLSEQYF.

This rearrangement joins TRBV12-3 or TRBV12-4 to TRBJ1-2, with D perhaps matching TRBD1 (5 bases). CDR3 length: 15 amino acids. Trimming took off 6 bases at V and 1 base at J, with 15 bases between the two ends. CDR3 sequence (DNA): TGTGCCAGCAGCGAAACCCAGGGCGGTAACTATGGCTACACCTTC. As protein: CASSETQGGNYGYTF.

This clonotype was picked up a small number of times. The chain carries TRBV28 and TRBJ1-2; no reliable D call. The CDR3 totals 18 residues. Germline CDR1 and CDR2: MDHEN and SYDVKM. Trimming removed 6 bases at V and 0 bases at J, with 23 bases between. The CDR3 protein is CASSPIPDLGGSNYGYTF. The CDR3 bases are TGTGCCAGCAGCCCGATCCCCGACTTAGGCGGTTCTAACTATGGCTACACCTTC.

The V call is TRBV6-2 or TRBV6-3, the J call TRBJ2-7; D remains unclear. With 6 bases removed from V and 2 bases from J, the gap between germline ends came to 11 bases. Germline lookup yields CDR1 MNHEY and CDR2 SVGEGT. CDR3 length: 13 amino acids. CDR3 coding DNA: TGTGCCAGCAGCTCGGACGTTACCTACGAGCAGTACTTC. Its protein is CASSSDVTYEQYF.

The chain is built from TRBV20-1 and TRBJ1-5, with TRBD1 matching 9 bases. V trimming: 6 bases; J trimming: 7 bases; junction bases outside the gene matches: 7. The CDR3 runs 13 residues. Germline loops: CDR1 DFQATT, CDR2 SNEGSKA (reference sequence). CDR3 in amino acids: CSATGGTGQPQHF. In DNA form, the CDR3 reads TGCAGTGCAACGGGGGGGACAGGGCAGCCCCAGCATTTT.

This clonotype was picked up many times. The DNA is left out, because the CDR3 cannot be placed on it with certainty; the CDR3 is given as TCRdb lists it. The V gene is TRBV6-2 or TRBV6-3, the J gene TRBJ2-6; no DNA check was done on the table's D call, TRBD1. The CDR3 is 15 amino acids long, termini counted. From germline, CDR1 is MNHEY and CDR2 SVGEGT. CDR3 amino acids: CASSSSGSGANVLTF.